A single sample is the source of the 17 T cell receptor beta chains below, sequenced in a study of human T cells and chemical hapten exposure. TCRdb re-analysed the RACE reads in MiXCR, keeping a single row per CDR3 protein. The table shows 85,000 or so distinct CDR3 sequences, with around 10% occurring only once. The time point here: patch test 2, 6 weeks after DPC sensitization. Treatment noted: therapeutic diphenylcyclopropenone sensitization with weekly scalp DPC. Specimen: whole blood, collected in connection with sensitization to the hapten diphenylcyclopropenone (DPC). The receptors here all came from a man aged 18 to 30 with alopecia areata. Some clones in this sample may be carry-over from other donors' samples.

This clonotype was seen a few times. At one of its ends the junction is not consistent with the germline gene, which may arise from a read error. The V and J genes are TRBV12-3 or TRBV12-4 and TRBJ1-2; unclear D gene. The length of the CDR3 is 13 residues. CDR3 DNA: TGTGCCAGCAGTTTCGACGAAAACTCTGGCTACACCTTC. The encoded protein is CASSFDENSGYTF.

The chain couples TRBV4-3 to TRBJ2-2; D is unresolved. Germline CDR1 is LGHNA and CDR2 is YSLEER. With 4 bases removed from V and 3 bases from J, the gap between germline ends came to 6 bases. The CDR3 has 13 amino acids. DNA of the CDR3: TGCGCCAGCAGCCCCTTACACACCGGGGAGCTGTTTTTT. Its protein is CASSPLHTGELFF.

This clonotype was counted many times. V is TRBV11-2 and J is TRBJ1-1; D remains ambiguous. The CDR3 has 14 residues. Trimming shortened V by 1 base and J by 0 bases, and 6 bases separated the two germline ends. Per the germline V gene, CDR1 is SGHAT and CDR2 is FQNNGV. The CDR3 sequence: CASSLAPMNTEAFF. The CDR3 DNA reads TGTGCCAGCAGCTTAGCTCCCATGAACACTGAAGCTTTCTTT.

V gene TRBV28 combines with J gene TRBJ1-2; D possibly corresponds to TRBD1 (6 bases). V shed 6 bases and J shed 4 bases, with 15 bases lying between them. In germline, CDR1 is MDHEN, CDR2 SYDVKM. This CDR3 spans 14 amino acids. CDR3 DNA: TGTGCCAGCAGCCTCGTACAGGGTGTCTATGGCTACACCTTC. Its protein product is CASSLVQGVYGYTF.

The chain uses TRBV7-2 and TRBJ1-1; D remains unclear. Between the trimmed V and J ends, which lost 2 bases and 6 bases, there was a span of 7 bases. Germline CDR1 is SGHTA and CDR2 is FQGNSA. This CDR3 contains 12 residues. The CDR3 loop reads CASSLWRAEAFF. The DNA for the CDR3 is TGTGCCAGCAGCTTATGGCGCGCTGAAGCTTTCTTT.

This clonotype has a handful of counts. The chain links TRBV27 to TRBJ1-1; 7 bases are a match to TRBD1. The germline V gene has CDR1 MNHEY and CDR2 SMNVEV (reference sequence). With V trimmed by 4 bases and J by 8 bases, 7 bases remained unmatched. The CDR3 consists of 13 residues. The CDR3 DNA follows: TGTGCCAGCAGTTCACTGACAGGGACAGAAGCTTTCTTT. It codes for CASSSLTGTEAFF.

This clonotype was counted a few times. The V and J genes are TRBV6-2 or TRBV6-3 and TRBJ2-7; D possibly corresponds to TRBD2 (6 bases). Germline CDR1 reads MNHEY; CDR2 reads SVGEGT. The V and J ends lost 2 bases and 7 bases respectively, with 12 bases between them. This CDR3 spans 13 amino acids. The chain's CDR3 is CASSYRDSGEQYF. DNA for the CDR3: TGTGCCAGCAGTTACCGGGACTCCGGGGAGCAGTACTTC.

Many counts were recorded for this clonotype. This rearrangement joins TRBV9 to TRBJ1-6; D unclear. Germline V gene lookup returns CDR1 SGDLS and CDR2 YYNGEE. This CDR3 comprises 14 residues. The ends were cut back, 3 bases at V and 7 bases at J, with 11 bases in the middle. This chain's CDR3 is CASSAPDGNSPLHF. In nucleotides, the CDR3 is TGTGCCAGCAGCGCTCCCGACGGGAATTCACCCCTCCACTTT. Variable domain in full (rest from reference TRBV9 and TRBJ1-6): DSGVTQTPKHLITATGQRVTLRCSPRSGDLSVYWYQQSLDQGLQFLIQYYNGEERAKGNILERFSAQQFPDLHSELNLSSLELGDSALYFCASSAPDGNSPLHFGNGTRLTVT.

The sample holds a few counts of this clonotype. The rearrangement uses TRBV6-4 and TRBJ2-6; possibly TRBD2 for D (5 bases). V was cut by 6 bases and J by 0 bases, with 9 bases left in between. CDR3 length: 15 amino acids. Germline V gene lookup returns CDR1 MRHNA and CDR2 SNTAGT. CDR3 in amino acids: CASRETSSGANVLTF. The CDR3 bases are TGTGCCAGCAGAGAAACTAGCTCTGGGGCCAACGTCCTGACTTTC.

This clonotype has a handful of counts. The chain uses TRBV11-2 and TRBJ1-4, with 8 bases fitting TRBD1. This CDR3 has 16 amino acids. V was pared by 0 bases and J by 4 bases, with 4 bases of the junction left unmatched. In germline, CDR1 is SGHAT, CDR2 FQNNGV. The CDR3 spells CASSLDRTGNNEKLFF. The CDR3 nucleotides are TGTGCCAGCAGCTTAGATCGGACAGGGAATAATGAAAAACTGTTTTTT.

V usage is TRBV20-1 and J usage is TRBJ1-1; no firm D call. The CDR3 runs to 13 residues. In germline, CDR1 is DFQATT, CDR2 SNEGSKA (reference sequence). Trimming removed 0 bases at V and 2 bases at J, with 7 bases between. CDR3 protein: CSARDTANTEAFF. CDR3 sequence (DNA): TGCAGTGCTAGAGATACAGCCAACACTGAAGCTTTCTTT.

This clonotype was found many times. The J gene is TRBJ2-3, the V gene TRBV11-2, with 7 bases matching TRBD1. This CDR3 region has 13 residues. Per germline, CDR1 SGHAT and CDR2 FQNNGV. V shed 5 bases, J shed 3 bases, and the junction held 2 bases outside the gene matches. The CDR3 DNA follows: TGTGCCAGCAGCACGACAGGGACAGATACGCAGTATTTT. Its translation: CASSTTGTDTQYF.

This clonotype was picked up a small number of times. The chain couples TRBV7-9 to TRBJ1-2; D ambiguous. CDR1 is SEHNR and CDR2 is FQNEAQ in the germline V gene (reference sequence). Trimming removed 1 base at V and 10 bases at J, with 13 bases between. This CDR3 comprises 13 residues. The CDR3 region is CASSLDTEKAYTF. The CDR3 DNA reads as TGTGCCAGCAGCTTAGACACGGAGAAAGCCTACACCTTC.

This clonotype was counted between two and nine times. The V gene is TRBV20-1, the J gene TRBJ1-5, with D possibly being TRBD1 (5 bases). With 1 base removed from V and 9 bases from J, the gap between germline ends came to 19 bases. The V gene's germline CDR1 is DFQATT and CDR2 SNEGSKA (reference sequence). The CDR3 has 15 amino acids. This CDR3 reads CSARASSGRVRPQHF. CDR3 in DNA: TGCAGTGCTAGAGCCAGCAGCGGCAGGGTTAGGCCCCAGCATTTT.

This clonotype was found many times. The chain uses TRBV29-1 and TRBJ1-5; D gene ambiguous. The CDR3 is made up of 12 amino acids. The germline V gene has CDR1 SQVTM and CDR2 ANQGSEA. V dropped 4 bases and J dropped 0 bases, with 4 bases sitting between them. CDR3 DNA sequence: TGCAGCGTTGCCATTAGCAATCAGCCCCAGCATTTT. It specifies CSVAISNQPQHF.

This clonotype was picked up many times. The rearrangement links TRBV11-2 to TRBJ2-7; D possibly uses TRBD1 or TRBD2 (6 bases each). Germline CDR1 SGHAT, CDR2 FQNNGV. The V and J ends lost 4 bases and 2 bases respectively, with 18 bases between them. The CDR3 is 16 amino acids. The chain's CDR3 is CASSWGWRDITYEQYF. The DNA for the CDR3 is TGTGCCAGCAGCTGGGGGTGGAGGGACATCACCTACGAGCAGTACTTC.

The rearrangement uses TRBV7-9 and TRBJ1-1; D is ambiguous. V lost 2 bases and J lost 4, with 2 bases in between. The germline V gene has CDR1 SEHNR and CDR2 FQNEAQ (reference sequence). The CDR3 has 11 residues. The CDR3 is CASSLFTEAFF. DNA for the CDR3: TGTGCCAGCAGCTTATTCACTGAAGCTTTCTTT.